This T cell receptor (beta chain) was found in a study of blood T cells in healthy people across ages. Notes on the study in general: For the donors, CMV status was unknown and possibly confounded expanded clonotype changes.

CDR3 length: 12 amino acids. Deletions cut 5 bases from V and 6 bases from J, with 11 bases between. Germline CDR1 reads SGHDT; CDR2 reads YYEEEE. With regard to this clonotype: Its antigen is not identified.

Total RNA was extracted at no less than 5 micrograms per sample. The authors ran a second PCR of 7 to 11 cycles using a sample-barcoded 5' primer and a J-beta primer mix. TCRdb independently ran MiXCR on the 5' RACE reads; one entry per CDR3 protein. The sample carries some 690,000 distinct CDR3 sequences, about 20% recorded once. This clonotype originated in an older man in good health. Sequenced: blood. The rearrangement joins TRBV5-6 to TRBJ1-2; D not certain. CDR3 sequence: CASSAPGDGYTF. The CDR3 DNA is TGTGCCAGCAGTGCCCCAGGTGATGGCTACACCTTC.